The 13 T cell receptor beta chains in this list originate from one sample, sequenced in a study of blood T cell repertoires in COVID-19 (dated by TCRdb to 2019 to 2021). The library was built by means of the immunoSEQ multiplex PCR assay. TCRdb's version of the immuneACCESS table is confined to in-frame rearrangements and falls short of the full clone set. An unresolved V gene accounts for under half of the shortfall where checked; the remainder is of unknown origin. This sample holds some 530,000 clones; 88% were observed only once. The biggest ten clones account for approximately 8.3% of the sample. Sequences were obtained from PBMCs or T cells enriched from blood (not recorded which). The receptor set was obtained from a woman aged 55-70 years who had recovered from COVID-19.

This chain links TRBV12-3 or TRBV12-4 with TRBJ1-2; 7 nucleotides agree with TRBD1. V shed 4 bases and J 8 bases; nucleotides not matched to a gene: 4. The CDR3 loop spans 12 amino acids. In nucleotides, the CDR3 is TGTGCCAGCAGTTCCGACAGGGTCGGCTACACCTTC. This sequence encodes CASSSDRVGYTF.

Worth noting for this clone: Other DNA sequences of this sample code for an identical CDR3. The genes are TRBV7-2 and TRBJ1-5, with 8 bases fitting TRBD1. After removal of 2 bases from V and 2 bases from J, the junction contained 2 bases not matched to a gene. Per germline, CDR1 SGHTA and CDR2 FQGNSA. The CDR3 loop spans 15 amino acids. The CDR3 sequence is CASSLQGAGNQPQHF. CDR3 coding DNA: TGTGCCAGCAGCTTACAGGGGGCCGGCAATCAGCCCCAGCATTTT.

This clone was recorded once. The chain carries TRBV3-1 (or the pseudogene TRBV3-2) and TRBJ2-3; TRBD2 is a possible D gene (6 bases). The CDR3 totals 15 residues. Trimming removed 4 bases at V and 0 bases at J, with 11 bases between. Germline V lookup: CDR1 LGHDT, CDR2 YNNKEL (reference sequence). CDR3 DNA: TGTGCCAGCAGCCCGGGACTTTACAGCACAGATACGCAGTATTTT. It is translated as CASSPGLYSTDTQYF.

This sequence joins TRBV6-5 and TRBJ2-5; D gene unclear. The ends were cut back, 6 bases at V and 4 bases at J, with 6 bases in the middle. CDR1 is MNHEY and CDR2 is SVGAGI in the germline V gene. This CDR3 spans 11 amino acids. In DNA, the CDR3 is TGTGCCAGCAGACAAAGAGAGACCCAGTACTTC. Translation gives CASRQRETQYF.

The chain couples TRBV5-1 to TRBJ1-6, with D possibly TRBD1 on 5 matching bases. Per the germline V gene, CDR1 is SGHRS and CDR2 is YFSETQ. This CDR3 contains 13 residues. V lost 4 bases and J lost 8, with 10 bases in between. The CDR3 DNA is TGCGCCAGCAGCCCTGGGGGGGATTCACCCCTCCACTTT. The encoded protein is CASSPGGDSPLHF.

The rearrangement links TRBV3-1 (or the pseudogene TRBV3-2) to TRBJ1-1; perhaps TRBD1 as D (5 bases). The CDR3 covers 15 residues. Per the germline V gene, CDR1 is LGHDT and CDR2 is YNNKEL (reference sequence). V lost 0 bases and J 0 bases, leaving 8 bases between the germline ends. As DNA, the CDR3 is TGTGCCAGCAGCCAAGACTTAGGGGTGAACACTGAAGCTTTCTTT. As protein: CASSQDLGVNTEAFF.

V and J are TRBV14 and TRBJ1-6; a possible D gene is TRBD1 (5 bases). Germline V gene data show CDR1 as SGHDN and CDR2 as FVKESK. Trimming cost V 4 bases and J 13 bases, with 23 bases left between them. The CDR3 extends over 16 amino acids. CDR3 sequence: CASSPDRGLGIRPLHF. CDR3 bases: TGTGCCAGCAGCCCTGATAGGGGCCTAGGAATTAGGCCCCTCCACTTT.

V and J are TRBV19 and TRBJ1-3; D gene uncertain. Trimming took off 6 bases at V and 2 bases at J, with 14 bases between the two ends. Germline CDR1 is LNHDA and CDR2 is SQIVND (reference sequence). This CDR3 comprises 15 residues. The CDR3 nucleotides read TGTGCCAGTAGCCGACAAACAGTCACTGGAAACACCATATATTTT. Protein product: CASSRQTVTGNTIYF.

The chain carries TRBV28 and TRBJ1-1; maybe TRBD1 (5 bases). V shed 3 bases and J shed 0 bases, with 8 bases lying between them. The CDR3 has 14 residues. Germline-derived CDR1 and CDR2 are MDHEN and SYDVKM. The chain's CDR3 is CASSFGGMNTEAFF. The CDR3 DNA is TGTGCCAGCAGTTTTGGGGGGATGAACACTGAAGCTTTCTTT.

The gene calls are TRBV10-3 and TRBJ2-3; 7 bases line up with TRBD2. Unmatched junction bases numbered 4, after V lost 0 bases and J lost 4 bases. This CDR3 is 15 amino acids long. CDR1 and CDR2 from the germline V gene are ENHRY and SYGVKD. The CDR3 DNA reads as TGTGCCATCAGTGAGTCGGGAGGGCGGGCAGATACGCAGTATTTT. It yields the protein CAISESGGRADTQYF.

This chain connects TRBV18 to TRBJ1-2; 7 bases are a match to TRBD1. CDR1 is KGHSH and CDR2 is LQKENI in the germline V gene. This CDR3 is built from 15 residues. J lost 4 bases, V lost 3 bases, and 8 bases had no gene match. The CDR3 here is CASSPIQQGSYGYTF. For the CDR3, the DNA is TGTGCCAGCTCACCGATTCAACAGGGGTCCTATGGCTACACCTTC.

The chain links TRBV21-1 to TRBJ2-4; TRBD1 is the table's D call, not checked against the DNA. TRBV21-1 constitutes a pseudogene. This CDR3 has 20 residues. As DNA, the CDR3 is TGTGCCAGCAGCAGGCATAGAGACAGGTCTGAATCGATAGCCAAAAACATTCAGTACTTC. This gives the protein CASSRHRDRSESIAKNIQYF.

This chain's CDR3 is CATTQGPGTGELFF. DNA of the CDR3: TGTGCCACCACTCAGGGGCCAGGAACCGGGGAGCTGTTTTTT. J is TRBJ2-2 and V is TRBV24-1, with D maybe TRBD1 (6 bases). This CDR3 spans 14 amino acids. Germline V gene sequence: CDR1 KGHDR, CDR2 SFDVKD. Trimming took 8 bases from V and 5 from J, leaving 14 bases between them.